These 15 T cell receptor beta chains were all obtained from the same sample, sequenced in a study of cytomegalovirus exposure and HLA in healthy donors. Researchers ran the PCR with 60 Vbeta and 13 Jbeta primers. Repertoires were generated with immunoSEQ multiplex PCR, while TCRdb's copy carries only in-frame clones and drops some. The sample yields approximately 61,000 clones, about 80% seen once. Sequencing input: PBMCs. Every receptor here comes from a man in his forties or fifties in good health and CMV-seropositive.

The V call is TRBV9, the J call TRBJ2-3; the D gene is possibly TRBD2 (6 bases). V lost 4 bases and J lost 0, with 21 bases in between. Germline V gene data show CDR1 as SGDLS and CDR2 as YYNGEE. CDR3 length: 18 amino acids. CDR3 protein: CASSLPERGSGSTDTQYF. CDR3 bases: TGTGCCAGCAGCCTCCCCGAGCGTGGTAGCGGAAGCACAGATACGCAGTATTTT.

This chain uses TRBV2 with TRBJ2-7; no clear D gene. In germline, CDR1 is SNHLY, CDR2 FYNNEI. The V and J ends lost 0 bases and 3 bases respectively, with 12 bases between them. The CDR3 has 15 amino acids. DNA for the CDR3: TGTGCCAGCAGTGAAGCCAGTTCAGGTTTCTACGAGCAGTACTTC. It translates to CASSEASSGFYEQYF.

This clone has only a few counts. The chain couples TRBV4-2 to TRBJ1-1; unclear D gene. Trimming took 1 base from V and 0 from J, leaving 9 bases between them. Germline V gene sequence: CDR1 LGHNA, CDR2 YNFKEQ. The CDR3 runs to 15 residues. This CDR3 is CASSQVERMNTEAFF. In nucleotides, the CDR3 is TGTGCCAGCAGCCAAGTTGAGAGGATGAACACTGAAGCTTTCTTT.

The chain joins TRBV7-3 to TRBJ2-1; 10 bases are a match to TRBD2. Germline CDR1 SGHTA, CDR2 FQGTGA. Germline trimming cut 2 bases from V and 10 bases from J; bases unmatched to any gene: 8. The CDR3 sequence is 15 residues long. CDR3 residues: CASSLVLAGVYEQFF. Written as DNA, the CDR3 is TGTGCCAGCAGCTTAGTCCTAGCGGGAGTTTACGAGCAGTTCTTC. The full variable domain, in which reference TRBV7-3 and TRBJ2-1 provide the parts outside the CDR3, is GAGVSQTPSNKVTEKGKYVELRCDPISGHTALYWYRQSLGQGPEFLIYFQGTGAADDSGLPNDRFFAVRPEGSVSTLKIQRTERGDSAVYLCASSLVLAGVYEQFFGPGTRLTVL.

The V gene is TRBV11-3, the J gene TRBJ2-7; 8 positions agree with TRBD1. V was pared by 5 bases and J by 6 bases, with 9 bases of the junction left unmatched. The V gene's germline CDR1 is SGHNT and CDR2 YENEEA. The CDR3 is 14 amino acids. The CDR3 coding sequence is TGTGCCAGCAGCCAGGGGACAGGCCTATCCGAGCAGTACTTC. Its protein product is CASSQGTGLSEQYF.

The chain is built from TRBV5-1 and TRBJ2-1; possible D gene TRBD1, 6 bases. Germline V gives CDR1 SGHRS, CDR2 YFSETQ. The V end was cut by 0 bases, the J end by 7 bases, with 11 bases between. This CDR3 comprises 14 residues. CDR3 nucleotides: TGCGCCAGCAGCTTGGTTGCAGGGGTTAATGAGCAGTTCTTC. Protein sequence: CASSLVAGVNEQFF. Looking up the rest from reference TRBV5-1 and TRBJ2-1 gives the full variable domain: KAGVTQTPRYLIKTRGQQVTLSCSPISGHRSVSWYQQTPGQGLQFLFEYFSETQRNKGNFPGRFSGRQFSNSRSEMNVSTLELGDSALYLCASSLVAGVNEQFFGPGTRLTVL.

The chain is built from TRBV29-1 and TRBJ2-7, with TRBD1 as a possible D gene (7 bases). The germline gives CDR1 SQVTM, CDR2 ANQGSEA. The V and J ends lost 7 bases and 3 bases respectively, with 13 bases between them. The CDR3 is 12 residues long. The CDR3 DNA reads TGCAGCGGGAGGGGGCAGTACTACGAGCAGTACTTC. This sequence encodes CSGRGQYYEQYF.

This clone was seen a few times. The rearrangement joins TRBV7-9 to TRBJ1-2, with a tentative D call TRBD1 (5 bases). This CDR3 region has 13 residues. Germline assignment: CDR1 SEHNR and CDR2 FQNEAQ (reference sequence). Trimming took off 4 bases at V and 8 bases at J, with 14 bases between the two ends. CDR3 DNA: TGTGCCAGCAGCTCCATAGGCAGGGAAGGCTACACCTTC. It codes for CASSSIGREGYTF.

This clone turned up a few times. V gene TRBV28 combines with J gene TRBJ2-7, with 9 bases that match TRBD1. From germline, CDR1 is MDHEN and CDR2 SYDVKM. The CDR3 is 14 amino acids. V lost 8 bases to trimming and J lost 0 bases; unmatched junction nucleotides: 5. The CDR3 region has the DNA TGTGCCAGCCTAATGGGACAGGGCTCCTACGAGCAGTACTTC. This sequence encodes CASLMGQGSYEQYF.

The chain is built from TRBV9 and TRBJ1-2; D may be TRBD1 (5 bases). Looked up from germline, CDR1 is SGDLS and CDR2 is YYNGEE. V lost 5 bases, J lost 2 bases, and 13 bases lay in between. The CDR3 has 14 amino acids. The CDR3 bases are TGTGCCAGCAGTGACGAGGGGAGGAACTATGGCTACACCTTC. Protein product: CASSDEGRNYGYTF. Full variable domain (rest looked up from reference TRBV9 and TRBJ1-2): DSGVTQTPKHLITATGQRVTLRCSPRSGDLSVYWYQQSLDQGLQFLIQYYNGEERAKGNILERFSAQQFPDLHSELNLSSLELGDSALYFCASSDEGRNYGYTFGSGTRLTVV.

In its sample, this clone was seen a few times. The chain employs TRBV15 and TRBJ1-2; 9 bases fit TRBD1. The V segment lost 1 base and the J segment 8 bases; nucleotides outside the gene matches: 8. CDR1 LNHNV and CDR2 YYDKDF come from the germline V gene (reference sequence). This CDR3 has 15 amino acids. In DNA form, the CDR3 reads TGTGCCACCAGCAGAGGGGGACAGGGTGAAGGCGGCTACACCTTC. This sequence encodes CATSRGGQGEGGYTF.

The chain links TRBV9 to TRBJ1-2; 7 nucleotides agree with TRBD1. This CDR3 spans 13 amino acids. V lost 0 bases and J lost 7; bases outside the gene matches: 3. Germline CDR1 SGDLS, CDR2 YYNGEE. The CDR3 region is CASSVEGAGGYTF. The CDR3 region has the DNA TGTGCCAGCAGCGTAGAGGGGGCAGGTGGCTACACCTTC.

V is TRBV27 and J is TRBJ2-7, with D maybe TRBD2 (6 bases). V was pared by 8 bases and J by 3 bases, with 20 bases between. Germline-derived CDR1 and CDR2 are MNHEY and SMNVEV (reference sequence). The CDR3 has 15 residues. The CDR3 region is CASLARGGGDYEQYF. Written as DNA, the CDR3 is TGTGCCAGCCTTGCCCGGGGAGGAGGGGACTACGAGCAGTACTTC.

The V call is TRBV4-3, the J call TRBJ2-1; D might be TRBD2 (5 bases). V gave up 4 bases and J gave up 10 bases, with 14 bases separating them. Germline V lookup: CDR1 LGHNA, CDR2 YSLEER. This CDR3 spans 13 amino acids. As DNA, the CDR3 is TGCGCCAGCAGCCGGGAAGCGGCCACGGAGCAGTTCTTC. Residues: CASSREAATEQFF.

Only a few counts were recorded for this clone. This chain connects TRBV9 to TRBJ1-2, with D perhaps matching TRBD1 (5 bases). The ends were cut back, 0 bases at V and 4 bases at J, with 13 bases in the middle. Germline lookup yields CDR1 SGDLS and CDR2 YYNGEE. The CDR3 extends over 15 amino acids. CDR3 sequence reads: CASSVDQGSRYGYTF. Written as DNA, the CDR3 is TGTGCCAGCAGCGTAGATCAGGGAAGCCGCTATGGCTACACCTTC.